This TCR beta chain was identified in a study of Graves' ophthalmopathy and Graves' hyperthyroidism. Regarding the study as a whole: Most clonotypes expanded in thyroid above 0.001 frequency were present in blood too.

The sample holds one count of this clonotype. Its antigen is undetermined. As the starting material, over 9.5 ml of fresh peripheral blood yielded the PBMCs. TCR beta CDR3 regions were amplified from RNA transcripts. The first-round RT-PCR employed HTBI primers together with the Qiagen OneStep RT-PCR kit. A multiplex PCR was then performed as the second round. TCRdb processed the multiplex PCR reads anew with MiXCR; each CDR3 protein has one entry. This sample has about 700,000 distinct CDR3 sequences, with around 40% found just once. Germline V lookup: CDR1 SGHTA, CDR2 FQGNSA. Trimming took off 3 bases at V and 4 bases at J, with 19 bases between the two ends. The CDR3 runs to 18 residues.

The sequence was collected from an adult man with Graves' ophthalmopathy. The sample consisted of peripheral blood. The V and J genes are TRBV7-2 and TRBJ2-6; tentatively, D is TRBD1 or TRBD2 (6 bases each). CDR3 bases: TGTGCCAGCAGCTTTCGCGGCTCCCGGGGGACAGGGGCCAACGTCCTGACTTTC. Translating gives CASSFRGSRGTGANVLTF. Complete variable domain (other parts from reference TRBV7-2 and TRBJ2-6): GAGVSQSPSNKVTEKGKDVELRCDPISGHTALYWYRQSLGQGLEFLIYFQGNSAPDKSGLPSDRFSAERTGGSVSTLTIQRTQQEDSAVYLCASSFRGSRGTGANVLTFGAGSRLTVL.